The 10 T cell receptor beta chains below all came from one sample that was sequenced in a study of T cell responses to AZD1222 COVID-19 vaccine. Repertoires were generated with immunoSEQ multiplex PCR, while TCRdb's copy carries only in-frame clones and drops some. The sample holds about 68,000 clones, roughly 90% seen once. The sequencing here drew on peripheral blood, taken on day 0 of AZD1222 vaccination. The receptors originated from an adult in good health.

V gene TRBV7-2 combines with J gene TRBJ2-7; 8 bases agree with TRBD2. This CDR3 contains 15 residues. Germline V gene data show CDR1 as SGHTA and CDR2 as FQGNSA. V shed 4 bases and J 1 base; nucleotides not matched to a gene: 6. CDR3 nucleotide sequence: TGTGCCAGCAGCTCACAGGGACTAGGATCCTACGAGCAGTACTTC. It encodes CASSSQGLGSYEQYF. Combining the CDR3 with reference TRBV7-2 and TRBJ2-7 gives the whole variable domain GAGVSQSPSNKVTEKGKDVELRCDPISGHTALYWYRQSLGQGLEFLIYFQGNSAPDKSGLPSDRFSAERTGGSVSTLTIQRTQQEDSAVYLCASSSQGLGSYEQYFGPGTRLTVT.

This chain uses TRBV5-5 with TRBJ1-2; D is perhaps TRBD1 (5 bases). CDR3 length equals 15 residues. Trimming took 3 bases from V and 0 from J, leaving 12 bases between them. Germline V gene lookup returns CDR1 SGHKS and CDR2 YYEKEE (reference sequence). CDR3 in amino acids: CASSYRRDANYGYTF. CDR3 DNA sequence: TGTGCCAGCAGCTATAGACGGGACGCTAACTATGGCTACACCTTC.

V and J are TRBV5-6 and TRBJ1-2; unclear D gene. CDR1 is SGHDT and CDR2 is YYEEEE in the germline V gene. V was cut by 5 bases and J by 8 bases, with 22 bases left in between. This CDR3 has 15 amino acids. The chain's CDR3 is CASRRLDPGYGGYTF. CDR3 coding DNA: TGTGCCAGCAGGCGTTTAGATCCTGGTTATGGGGGCTACACCTTC.

The chain employs TRBV11-1 and TRBJ2-2, with 9 bases matching TRBD1. The CDR3 sequence is 15 residues long. Trimming cost V 5 bases and J 5 bases; bases outside gene matches: 6. Germline CDR1 reads SGHAT; CDR2 reads FQDESV (reference sequence). CDR3 coding DNA: TGTGCCAGCAGCCCCGGGACAGGGTTAACCGGGGAGCTGTTTTTT. Residues: CASSPGTGLTGELFF.

In its sample, this clone was seen once. V is TRBV7-9 and J is TRBJ2-7, with D unresolved. V was cut by 6 bases and J by 7 bases, with 13 bases left in between. This CDR3 is built from 12 residues. The germline gives CDR1 SEHNR, CDR2 FQNEAQ (reference sequence). CDR3 bases: TGTGCCAGCAGATTGGGGTCGGGTGAGCAGTACTTC. Its protein product is CASRLGSGEQYF.

The V gene is TRBV28, the J gene TRBJ1-1; tentatively, D is TRBD1 (6 bases). The CDR3 extends over 14 amino acids. Trimming stripped 5 bases from V and 5 bases from J, with 15 bases between. Germline CDR1 is MDHEN and CDR2 is SYDVKM. This CDR3 is CASSRTDPLTEAFF. Here the CDR3 DNA reads TGTGCCAGCAGTCGGACAGATCCCCTTACTGAAGCTTTCTTT.

This clone was recorded once. CDR3 nucleotide sequence: TGTGCCAGCAGTGACTGGGGGCGCTCCTATAATTCACCCCTCCACTTT. This translates into CASSDWGRSYNSPLHF. The chain employs TRBV2 and TRBJ1-6; weak D call: TRBD1 (6 bases). CDR1 and CDR2 from the germline V gene are SNHLY and FYNNEI. This CDR3 is built from 16 residues. Trimming removed 3 bases at V and 0 bases at J, with 9 bases between. Combining the CDR3 with reference TRBV2 and TRBJ1-6 gives the whole variable domain EPEVTQTPSHQVTQMGQEVILRCVPISNHLYFYWYRQILGQKVEFLVSFYNNEISEKSEIFDDQFSVERPDGSNFTLKIRSTKLEDSAMYFCASSDWGRSYNSPLHFGNGTRLTVT.

The rearrangement links TRBV29-1 to TRBJ2-1; TRBD2 aligns across 11 bases. The CDR3 length is 13 residues. CDR1 is SQVTM, CDR2 ANQGSEA, per germline. The trim removed 5 bases at V and 8 bases at J, leaving 5 bases unmatched. Here the CDR3 reads CSVRTSGSYEQFF. DNA of the CDR3: TGCAGCGTTAGGACTAGCGGGTCGTATGAGCAGTTCTTC.

This clone has only a few counts. This sequence joins TRBV3-1 (or the pseudogene TRBV3-2) and TRBJ1-1, with TRBD1 identical over 7 bases. The ends lost 0 bases at V and 2 bases at J; junction bases unmatched: 6. Germline CDR1 and CDR2: LGHDT and YNNKEL (reference sequence). This CDR3 has 16 amino acids. This chain's CDR3 is CASSQDWGQTNTEAFF. In DNA, the CDR3 is TGTGCCAGCAGCCAAGATTGGGGACAGACAAACACTGAAGCTTTCTTT.

The chain recombines TRBV6-1 with TRBJ1-6; no firm D call. The germline V gene encodes CDR1 MNHNS and CDR2 SASEGT. CDR3 length: 13 residues. Trimming left V 1 base short and J 10 bases short, with 8 bases between. The CDR3 nucleotides are TGTGCCAGCAGTGAAGAGAGGGAATCACCCCTCCACTTT. It translates to CASSEERESPLHF.